A selection of T cell receptor beta chains follows, all from one sample in a study of technical replicates of blood from a few donors. Repertoires were generated with immunoSEQ multiplex PCR, while TCRdb's copy carries only in-frame clones and drops some. The table lists 50,000 or so clones, about 94% of them singletons, with 3.9% in the top ten. Sequenced input: PBMCs. The receptors come from a human donor in good health. Some clones in this sample may be carry-over from other donors' samples. Both conserved end residues are part of each CDR3. Fields, in order: CDR3 length, D gene, clone size, J gene, V gene, CDR3 DNA, CDR3 protein. A D gene is named only where the DNA matches it firmly. Rows may omit the clone size; those that give it use once, few, many or a size class.

16 . . TRBJ2-5 TRBV7-9 TGTGCCAGCAGCTTAATTGAGGGCGCTTCAGGCGGGACCCAGTACTTC CASSLIEGASGGTQYF
15 . . TRBJ1-1 TRBV7-9 TGTGCCAGCAGCCTAACGGGGGGGTTCCGCCCTGAAGCTTTCTTT CASSLTGGFRPEAFF
14 TRBD1 . TRBJ1-4 TRBV2 TGTGCCAGCAGGGAACAGGGGGCCAGTGAAAAACTGTTTTTT CASREQGASEKLFF
15 . once TRBJ2-3 TRBV19 TGTGCCAGTAGCCAAAGGGGAATAGCCCCAGATACGCAGTATTTT CASSQRGIAPDTQYF
14 . . TRBJ2-7 TRBV21-1 TGTGCCAGCCTACCGGGACAGGGGGTCTACGAGCAGTACTTC CASLPGQGVYEQYF
18 . . TRBJ1-4 TRBV10-3 TGTGCCATCAGTGATCTTCCAGGGGAGACACCAACTAATGAAAAACTGTTTTTT CAISDLPGETPTNEKLFF
16 TRBD1 . TRBJ2-3 TRBV9 TGTGCCAGCAGCCCTCGACAGGGGGAACACACAGATACGCAGTATTTT CASSPRQGEHTDTQYF
16 TRBD1 . TRBJ1-6 TRBV6-5 TGTGCCAGCAGTTTGGACAGGGGCAGCTATAATTCACCCCTCCACTTT CASSLDRGSYNSPLHF
14 . . TRBJ1-2 TRBV27 TGTGCCAGCAGTTTCGACGACAGAAGATATGGCTACACCTTC CASSFDDRRYGYTF
13 . . TRBJ1-1 TRBV7-2 TGTGCCAGCAGCTTATCGGAGGCGTCCGGGGCTTTCTTT CASSLSEASGAFF
13 . . TRBJ1-2 TRBV2 TGTGCCAGCAGTGGGGAGGGGCACTATGGCTACACCTTC CASSGEGHYGYTF
15 . once TRBJ1-1 TRBV12-5 TGTGCTAGTGTTTGGGGAGCTACAGCGAACACTGAAGCTTTCTTT CASVWGATANTEAFF
15 . . TRBJ1-1 TRBV21-1 TGTGCCAGCAGCAAAGGAGCCAGGGGGTACACTGAAGCTTTCTTT CASSKGARGYTEAFF
11 . . TRBJ2-3 TRBV7-2 TGTGCCAGCACGCCGTTTGCTGCGGTTCATTTT CASTPFAAVHF
15 TRBD2 . TRBJ2-1 TRBV19 TGTGCCAGTAGTATCACGGGGACTAGCGGGAATGAGCAGTTCTTC CASSITGTSGNEQFF
12 . . TRBJ2-3 TRBV29-1 TGCAGCGTTCTACAGGGCACAGATACGCAGTATTTT CSVLQGTDTQYF
16 TRBD1 . TRBJ2-5 TRBV5-1 TGCGCCAGCAGTTTACCAGGACAGGGGGCGAGGGAGACCCAGTACTTC CASSLPGQGARETQYF
15 TRBD2 . TRBJ2-1 TRBV5-1 TGCGCCAGCAGCTTGAGCGGGAGGGCCAACGATATTCAGTTCTTC CASSLSGRANDIQFF
13 . . TRBJ2-5 TRBV5-8 TGTGCCAGCAGCTTAACAGGGAAAGAGACCCAGTACTTC CASSLTGKETQYF
13 . . TRBJ1-2 TRBV7-9 TGTGCCAGCAGCCCATCAAGGGCGGGGGGCTACACCTTC CASSPSRAGGYTF
13 . . TRBJ2-3 TRBV4-1 TGCGCCAGCAGCCAAGATTTGATCGGTACGCAGTATTTT CASSQDLIGTQYF
16 TRBD2 . TRBJ2-5 TRBV11-2 TGTGCCAGCAGCTCGCTAGCGGTTGGGAGGCAAGAGACCCAGTACTTC CASSSLAVGRQETQYF
16 TRBD1 . TRBJ1-1 TRBV4-3 TGCGCCAGCAGCCAAGGGAAGGGACAGTGGAACACTGAAGCTTTCTTT CASSQGKGQWNTEAFF
13 . . TRBJ1-2 TRBV9 TGTGCCAGCAGCGGGTCTGGGGGCCATGGCTACACCTTC CASSGSGGHGYTF
15 . . TRBJ2-1 TRBV6-4 TGTGCCAGCAGTGACTCGGCGGGACAGTTCAATGAGCAGTTCTTC CASSDSAGQFNEQFF
19 TRBD1 . TRBJ1-1 TRBV7-2 TGTGCCAGCAGCAAAGCAAGGGGACAGGGGTTCCGGCGGTTCACTGAAGCTTTCTTT CASSKARGQGFRRFTEAFF
14 TRBD2 . TRBJ2-7 TRBV4-1 TGCGCCAGCAGCCAAAGCGGGAACTCCTACGAGCAGTACTTC CASSQSGNSYEQYF
17 TRBD1 . TRBJ2-1 TRBV4-1 TGCGCCAGCACCTCCTTCGGGACAGGGGGCTCCTACAATGAGCAGTTCTTC CASTSFGTGGSYNEQFF
14 TRBD1 . TRBJ1-1 TRBV4-2 TGTGCCAGCAGCCAGGGACAGTTATCCACTGAAGCTTTCTTT CASSQGQLSTEAFF
14 TRBD2 . TRBJ2-5 TRBV27 TGTGCCAGCAGTCCTAGCGGGGGGGCCGGTACCCAGTACTTC CASSPSGGAGTQYF